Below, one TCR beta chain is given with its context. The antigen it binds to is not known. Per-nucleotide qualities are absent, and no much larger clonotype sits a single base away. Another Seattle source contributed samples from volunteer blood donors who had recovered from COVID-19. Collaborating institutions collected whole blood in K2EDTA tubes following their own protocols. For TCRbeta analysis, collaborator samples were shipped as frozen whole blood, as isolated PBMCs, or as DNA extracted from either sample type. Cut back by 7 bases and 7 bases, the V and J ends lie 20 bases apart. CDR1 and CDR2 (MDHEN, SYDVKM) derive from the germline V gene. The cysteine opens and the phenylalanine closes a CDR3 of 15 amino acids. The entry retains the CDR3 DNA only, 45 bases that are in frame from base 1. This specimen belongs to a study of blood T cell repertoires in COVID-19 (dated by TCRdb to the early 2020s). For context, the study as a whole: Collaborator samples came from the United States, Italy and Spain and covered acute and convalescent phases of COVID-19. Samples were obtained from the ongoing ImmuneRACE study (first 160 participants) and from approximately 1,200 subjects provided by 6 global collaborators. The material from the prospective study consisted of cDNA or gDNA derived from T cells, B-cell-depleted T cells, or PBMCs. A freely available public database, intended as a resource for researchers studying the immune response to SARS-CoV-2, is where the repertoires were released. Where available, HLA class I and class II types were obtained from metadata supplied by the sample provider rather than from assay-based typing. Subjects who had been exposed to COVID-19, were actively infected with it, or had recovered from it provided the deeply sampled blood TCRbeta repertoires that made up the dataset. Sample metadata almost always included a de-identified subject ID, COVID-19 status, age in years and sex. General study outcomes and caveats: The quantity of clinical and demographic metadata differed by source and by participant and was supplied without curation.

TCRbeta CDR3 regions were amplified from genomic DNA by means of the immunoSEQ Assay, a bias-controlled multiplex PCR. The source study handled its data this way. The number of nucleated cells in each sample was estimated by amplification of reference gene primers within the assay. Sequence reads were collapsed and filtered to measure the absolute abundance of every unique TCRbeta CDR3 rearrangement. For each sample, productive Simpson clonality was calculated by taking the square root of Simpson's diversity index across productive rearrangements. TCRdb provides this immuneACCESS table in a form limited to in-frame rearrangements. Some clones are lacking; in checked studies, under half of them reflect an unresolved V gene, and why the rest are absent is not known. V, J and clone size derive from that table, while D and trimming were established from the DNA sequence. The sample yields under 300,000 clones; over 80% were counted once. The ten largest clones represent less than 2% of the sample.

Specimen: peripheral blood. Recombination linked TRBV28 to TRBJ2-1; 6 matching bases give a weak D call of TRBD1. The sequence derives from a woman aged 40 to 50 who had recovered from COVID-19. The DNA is TGTGCCAGCATAGGGGCAGGGGATTTGATGAATGAGCAGTTCTTC. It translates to CASIGAGDLMNEQFF.